This TCR beta chain came from a study of cytomegalovirus exposure and HLA in healthy donors. In germline, CDR1 is SGHRS, CDR2 YFSETQ. Trimming took off 0 bases at V and 3 bases at J, with 13 bases between the two ends. The length of the CDR3 is 15 residues. Study results and caveats: Prior analysis indicated that the majority of TCR beta V segments exhibited productivity approximately 87% or approximately 30% of the time. TCR beta chains associated with HLA were, in a later analysis, more clonally expanded than equally common others. A missense variant in DCLRE1C was later tied to TCR beta V- and J-gene trimming.

Concerning this clone: Its antigen is still unknown.

PCR used 60 Vbeta primers and 13 Jbeta primers. Only in-frame clones appear in the TCRdb table, and some are missing; sequencing was by immunoSEQ multiplex PCR. Reported are over 200,000 clones; the ten largest clones contain about 0.9%. The TCR originated in a woman aged 25 to 45 in good health and CMV-seropositive. The material sequenced was PBMCs. The chain joins TRBV5-1 to TRBJ2-7; D remains unclear. CDR3 DNA sequence: TGCGCCAGCAGCTTGGCATATACTGCTAACTACGAGCAGTACTTC. It encodes CASSLAYTANYEQYF.